The subject of this entry is one TCR beta chain. Assay used: immunoSEQ multiplex PCR; TCRdb lists only in-frame clones, some missing. Of about 70,000 clones detected, around 87% appear once; the ten largest clones hold roughly 12%. This CDR3 is 11 amino acids long. Germline CDR1 is SNHLY and CDR2 is FYNNEI. Trimming stripped 8 bases from V and 5 bases from J, with 9 bases between. The record originates from a study of blood T cell repertoires in COVID-19. Sequencing input: peripheral blood. The genes are TRBV2 and TRBJ2-5; D not resolved. The origin of this receptor is a human donor in a cohort sampled during active COVID-19. Written as DNA, the CDR3 is TGTGCCAGCTGGAGAGAGGAGACCCAGTACTTC. Translating it yields CASWREETQYF.